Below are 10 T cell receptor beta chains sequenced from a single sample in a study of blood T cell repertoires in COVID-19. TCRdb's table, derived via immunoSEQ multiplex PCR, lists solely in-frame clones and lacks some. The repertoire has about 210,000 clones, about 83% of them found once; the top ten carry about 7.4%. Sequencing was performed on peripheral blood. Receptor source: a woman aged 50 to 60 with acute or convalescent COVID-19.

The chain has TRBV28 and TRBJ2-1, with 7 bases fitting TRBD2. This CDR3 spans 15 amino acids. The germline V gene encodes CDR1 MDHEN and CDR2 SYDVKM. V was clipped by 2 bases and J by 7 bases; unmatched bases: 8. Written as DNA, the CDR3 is TGTGCCAGCAGTTTAGAGGGCGGGAGAGGGAATGAGCAGTTCTTC. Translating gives CASSLEGGRGNEQFF.

This CDR3 is CASSPHFRSSYNEQFF. The CDR3, as DNA: TGTGCCAGTAGTCCCCACTTTCGGAGCTCCTACAATGAGCAGTTCTTC. The chain links TRBV19 to TRBJ2-1; no reliable D call. CDR3 length: 16 amino acids. In germline, CDR1 is LNHDA, CDR2 SQIVND (reference sequence). V gave up 5 bases and J gave up 0 bases, with 14 bases separating them.

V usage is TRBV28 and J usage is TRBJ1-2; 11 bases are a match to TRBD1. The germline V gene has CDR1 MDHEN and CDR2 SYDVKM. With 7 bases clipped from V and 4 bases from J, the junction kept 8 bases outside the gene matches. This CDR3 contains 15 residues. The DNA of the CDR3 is TGTGCCAGCACCTTCCGGGACAGGGGGGGCTATGGCTACACCTTC. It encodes CASTFRDRGGYGYTF.

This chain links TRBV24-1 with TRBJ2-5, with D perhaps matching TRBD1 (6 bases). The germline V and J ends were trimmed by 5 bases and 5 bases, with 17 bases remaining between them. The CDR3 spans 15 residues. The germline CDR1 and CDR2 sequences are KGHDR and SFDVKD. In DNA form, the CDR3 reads TGTGCCACCAGTGCCTACCGGGACACTAGGGAGACCCAGTACTTC. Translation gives CATSAYRDTRETQYF.

In DNA form, the CDR3 reads TGCGCCAGCACCTTACTGCCGGGACTAGCGGGAGGAGGGATGGGGGAGCAGTACTTC. Translating gives CASTLLPGLAGGGMGEQYF. The chain carries TRBV10-2 and TRBJ2-7; TRBD2 agrees at 15 bases. The V and J ends lost 7 bases and 7 bases, in that order; junction bases with no gene match: 20. This CDR3 spans 19 amino acids. CDR1 and CDR2 from the germline V gene are WSHSY and SAAADI.

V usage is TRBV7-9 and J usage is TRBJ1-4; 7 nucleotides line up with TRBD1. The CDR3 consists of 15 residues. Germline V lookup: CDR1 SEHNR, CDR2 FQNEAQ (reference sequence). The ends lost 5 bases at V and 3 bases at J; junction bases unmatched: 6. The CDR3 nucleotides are TGTGCCAGCAGCCAGGAGGGGGCGGCTAATGAAAAACTGTTTTTT. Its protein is CASSQEGAANEKLFF.

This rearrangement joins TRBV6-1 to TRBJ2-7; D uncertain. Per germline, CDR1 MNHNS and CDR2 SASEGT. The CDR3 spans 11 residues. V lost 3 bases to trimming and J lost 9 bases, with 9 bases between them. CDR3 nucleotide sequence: TGTGCCAGCAGTGAGGCCGGCGGGCAGTACTTC. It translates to CASSEAGGQYF.

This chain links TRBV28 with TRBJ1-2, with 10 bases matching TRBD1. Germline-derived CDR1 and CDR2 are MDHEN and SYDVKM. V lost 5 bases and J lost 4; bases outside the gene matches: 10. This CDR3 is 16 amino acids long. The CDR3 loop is CASSRDRGAFGYGYTF. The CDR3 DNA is TGTGCCAGCAGTCGGGACAGGGGCGCGTTTGGCTATGGCTACACCTTC.

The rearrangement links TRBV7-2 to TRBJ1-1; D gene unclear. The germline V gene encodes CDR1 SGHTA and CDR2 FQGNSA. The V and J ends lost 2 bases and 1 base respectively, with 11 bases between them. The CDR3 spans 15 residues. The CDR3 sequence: CASSLQVGTNTEAFF. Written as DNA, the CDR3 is TGTGCCAGCAGCTTACAGGTTGGTACGAACACTGAAGCTTTCTTT.

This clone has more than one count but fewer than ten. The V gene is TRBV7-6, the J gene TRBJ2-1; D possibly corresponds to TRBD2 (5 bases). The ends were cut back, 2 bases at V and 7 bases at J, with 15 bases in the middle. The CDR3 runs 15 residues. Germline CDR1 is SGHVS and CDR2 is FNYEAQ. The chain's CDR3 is CASSLMGVSSNEQFF. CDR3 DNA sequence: TGTGCCAGCAGCTTAATGGGAGTCTCCAGTAATGAGCAGTTCTTC.